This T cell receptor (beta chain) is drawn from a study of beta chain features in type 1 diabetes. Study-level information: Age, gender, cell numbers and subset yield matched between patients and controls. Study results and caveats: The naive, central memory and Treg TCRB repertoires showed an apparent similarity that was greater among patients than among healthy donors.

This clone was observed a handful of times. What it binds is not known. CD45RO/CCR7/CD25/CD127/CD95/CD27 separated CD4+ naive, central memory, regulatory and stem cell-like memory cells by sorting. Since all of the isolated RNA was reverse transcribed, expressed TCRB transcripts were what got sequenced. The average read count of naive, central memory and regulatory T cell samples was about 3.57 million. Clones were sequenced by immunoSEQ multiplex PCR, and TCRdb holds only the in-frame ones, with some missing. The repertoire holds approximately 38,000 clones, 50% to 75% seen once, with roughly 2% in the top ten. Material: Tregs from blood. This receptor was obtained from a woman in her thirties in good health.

Here the CDR3 DNA reads TGCGCCAGCAGCTTGGCACTAGGGTACAATGAGCAGTTCTTC. It specifies CASSLALGYNEQFF. The chain links TRBV5-1 to TRBJ2-1; possibly TRBD2 for D (5 bases). The CDR3 runs to 14 residues. From germline, CDR1 is SGHRS and CDR2 YFSETQ. The V end lost 0 bases, the J end lost 4 bases, and 8 bases lay between the germline ends. The full variable domain, rest sourced from reference TRBV5-1 and TRBJ2-1, is KAGVTQTPRYLIKTRGQQVTLSCSPISGHRSVSWYQQTPGQGLQFLFEYFSETQRNKGNFPGRFSGRQFSNSRSEMNVSTLELGDSALYLCASSLALGYNEQFFGPGTRLTVL.